A selection of T cell receptor beta chains follows, all from one sample in a study of T cell responses to AZD1222 COVID-19 vaccine. Sequenced by immunoSEQ multiplex PCR; TCRdb stores in-frame clones only, minus some. The table has some 92,000 clones, around 93% seen once. The source was peripheral blood, collected on day 0 of AZD1222 vaccination. The receptors come from an adult in good health. CDR3s include the opening cysteine and the closing phenylalanine or tryptophan. The D gene is left open where the match is weak. Not all rows give a size; the values are once, few, many and, for expanded clones, a class.

D | J | V | size | DNA | CDR3
. | TRBJ1-2 | TRBV5-8 | . | TGTGCCAGCAGCTTACTACAGTATGGCTACACCTTC | CASSLLQYGYTF
. | TRBJ2-2 | TRBV7-3 | . | TGTGCCAGCAGCTTAAGGGGCCCCGGGGAGCTGTTTTTT | CASSLRGPGELFF
. | TRBJ1-5 | TRBV6-1 | few | TGTGCCAGCAGTGAAAGTTCTGGGAAAGAGCAGCCCCAGCATTTT | CASSESSGKEQPQHF
. | TRBJ2-3 | TRBV5-5 | . | TGTGCCAGCAGCTTGGCCGACTTCACAGATACGCAGTATTTT | CASSLADFTDTQYF
TRBD1 | TRBJ1-2 | TRBV9 | . | TGTGCCAGCAGCAGAGGGGACAGACCCTTTGGCTACACCTTC | CASSRGDRPFGYTF
. | TRBJ2-5 | TRBV5-1 | once | TGCGCCAGCAGCTCCGACTACCAAGAGACCCAGTACTTC | CASSSDYQETQYF
. | TRBJ1-2 | TRBV27 | . | TGTGCCAGCAGTGGAGGGGCTAACTATGGCTACACCTTC | CASSGGANYGYTF
TRBD2 | TRBJ2-1 | TRBV11-2 | . | TGTGCCAGCAGCTTAGGGGGACTAGCGGGAGGATTCTACAATGAGCAGTTCTTC | CASSLGGLAGGFYNEQFF
TRBD1 | TRBJ2-7 | TRBV2 | . | TGTGCCAGCAGTTGGACAGGGGCGCTGTACGAGCAGTACTTC | CASSWTGALYEQYF
. | TRBJ2-7 | TRBV11-3 | . | TGTGCCAGCAGCTCCGGGTGGGGGTACGAGCAGTACTTC | CASSSGWGYEQYF
. | TRBJ1-3 | TRBV4-1 | . | TGCGCCACCTTAGGGGGGAGAAACACCATATATTTT | CATLGGRNTIYF
. | TRBJ2-5 | TRBV11-2 | . | TGTGCCAGCAGCCGGATCTGGGGGAGGGAGACCCAGTACTTC | CASSRIWGRETQYF
. | TRBJ2-2 | TRBV18 | . | TGTGCCAGCTCACTCTCCGCCGGCCGGGAGCTGTTTTTT | CASSLSAGRELFF
TRBD2 | TRBJ2-7 | TRBV29-1 | . | TGCAGCGCCCGGGAGGGCAGTTCCTACGAGCAGTACTTC | CSAREGSSYEQYF
. | TRBJ1-1 | TRBV5-1 | . | TGCGCCAGCAGCCTTCCCCCGGCCCAAGTAACTGAAGCTTTCTTT | CASSLPPAQVTEAFF
TRBD2 | TRBJ2-3 | TRBV30 | . | TGTGCCTGGAGTGATAGCGGGACAGATACGCAGTATTTT | CAWSDSGTDTQYF
. | TRBJ1-1 | TRBV28 | . | TGTGCCAGCTTTAGAGGGGTCTCTGAAGCTTTCTTT | CASFRGVSEAFF
. | TRBJ1-2 | TRBV12-3/TRBV12-4 | . | TGTGCCAGCAGTTTTGGCGATGGCTACACCTTC | CASSFGDGYTF
TRBD1 | TRBJ1-2 | TRBV5-5 | few | TGTGCCAGCAGCCCAACCGGGACAGGGCCCTATGGCTACACCTTC | CASSPTGTGPYGYTF
TRBD1 | TRBJ1-6 | TRBV19 | . | TGTGCCAGTAGTCGGGACAGGGGGAATTCACCCCTCCACTTT | CASSRDRGNSPLHF
. | TRBJ2-3 | TRBV3-1/TRBV3-2 | . | TGTGCCAGCAGCTCCTTGATGGATACGCAGTATTTT | CASSSLMDTQYF
TRBD1 | TRBJ1-1 | TRBV9 | . | TGTGCCAGCAGCCTAACGACAGGGCTGACTGAAGCTTTCTTT | CASSLTTGLTEAFF
. | TRBJ2-7 | TRBV27 | . | TGTGCCAGCAGTTTGATACTATTCCCTCGGGTCGAGCAGTACTTC | CASSLILFPRVEQYF
. | TRBJ2-3 | TRBV10-3 | . | TGTGCCATCAGGGGGGCCTTTAGCACAGATACGCAGTATTTT | CAIRGAFSTDTQYF
. | TRBJ1-2 | TRBV25-1 | . | TGTGCCAGCAGTACCCCCCAGAGGGAGAGCTACACCTTC | CASSTPQRESYTF
. | TRBJ1-5 | TRBV28 | . | TGTGCCAGCAGCCCCTCGGGGGTTCGCGATCAGCCCCAGCATTTT | CASSPSGVRDQPQHF
TRBD2 | TRBJ2-7 | TRBV11-2 | . | TGTGCCAGCAGCTTAGAAGGGAGGGGCTCCTACGAGCAGTACTTC | CASSLEGRGSYEQYF
TRBD1 | TRBJ1-6 | TRBV7-8 | . | TGTGCCAGCAATCAGTCAGGGGGCGAATCACCCCTCCACTTT | CASNQSGGESPLHF
. | TRBJ2-7 | TRBV7-8 | . | TGTGCCAGCAGCCACGAGCTCCCCGGGGTCGAGCAGTACTTC | CASSHELPGVEQYF
. | TRBJ1-2 | TRBV28 | . | TGTGCCAGCGGACGTGGGGACGCCTATGGCTACACCTTC | CASGRGDAYGYTF
TRBD1 | TRBJ1-1 | TRBV9 | . | TGTGCCAGCAGCGAATCTACAGGGGGCCGCACTGAAGCTTTCTTT | CASSESTGGRTEAFF
TRBD2 | TRBJ2-1 | TRBV19 | once | TGTGCCAGTAGTATAGGGACTAGCATCAGGGATGAGCAGTTCTTC | CASSIGTSIRDEQFF
. | TRBJ2-2 | TRBV2 | . | TGTGCCAGCAGTGCCGACAGTTACACCGGGGAGCTGTTTTTT | CASSADSYTGELFF
. | TRBJ2-2 | TRBV7-3 | . | TGTGCCAGCAGCCCCCCTGGCGGGAACACCGGGGAGCTGTTTTTT | CASSPPGGNTGELFF
. | TRBJ1-1 | TRBV7-9 | . | TGTGCCAGCAGCTTAGAGGGCAAGAACACTGAAGCTTTCTTT | CASSLEGKNTEAFF
. | TRBJ1-5 | TRBV6-6 | . | TGTGCCAGCAGTCTTCCGGGGGAAGATCAGCCCCAGCATTTT | CASSLPGEDQPQHF
TRBD1 | TRBJ1-1 | TRBV7-2 | . | TGTGCCAGCAGCTTAGTGACAGGGTACACTGAAGCTTTCTTT | CASSLVTGYTEAFF
TRBD1 | TRBJ1-6 | TRBV7-2 | . | TGTGCCAGCAGCTCGACTAACAGGGGTCTAAATTCACCCCTCCACTTT | CASSSTNRGLNSPLHF
. | TRBJ1-6 | TRBV9 | . | TGTGCCAGCAGCGAGGGGACAACCGGGATACCCCTCCACTTT | CASSEGTTGIPLHF
TRBD1 | TRBJ1-1 | TRBV6-5 | once | TGTGCCATCGCTAGGGGACAGAGTTACACTGAAGCTTTCTTT | CAIARGQSYTEAFF
. | TRBJ2-2 | TRBV24-1 | . | TGTGCCACCAGTGATTTCCCCGGGGAGCTGTTTTTT | CATSDFPGELFF